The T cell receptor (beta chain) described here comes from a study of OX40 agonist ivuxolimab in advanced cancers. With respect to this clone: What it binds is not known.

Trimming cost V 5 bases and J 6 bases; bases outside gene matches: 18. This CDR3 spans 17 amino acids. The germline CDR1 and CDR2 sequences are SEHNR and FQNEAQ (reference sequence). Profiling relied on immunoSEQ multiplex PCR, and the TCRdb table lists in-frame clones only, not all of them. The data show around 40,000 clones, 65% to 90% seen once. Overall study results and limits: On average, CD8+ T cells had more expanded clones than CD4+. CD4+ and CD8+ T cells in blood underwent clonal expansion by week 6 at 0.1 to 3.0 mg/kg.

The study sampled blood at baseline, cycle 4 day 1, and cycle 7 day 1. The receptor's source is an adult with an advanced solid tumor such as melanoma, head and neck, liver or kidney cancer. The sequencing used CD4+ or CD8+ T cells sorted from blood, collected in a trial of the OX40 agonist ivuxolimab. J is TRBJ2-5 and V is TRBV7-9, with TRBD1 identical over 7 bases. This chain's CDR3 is CASSLRQGLGVNQTQYF. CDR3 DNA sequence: TGTGCCAGCAGCCTCAGACAGGGCCTAGGGGTCAACCAGACCCAGTACTTC.